This T cell receptor beta chain appears in the sequencing data of a study of regulatory T cells in long-lasting Graves disease. V dropped 7 bases and J dropped 1 base, with 16 bases sitting between them. This CDR3 contains 15 residues. In its sample, this clonotype was seen many times. What it binds is not known. Regarding time point: newly diagnosed GD, antithyroid drugs for less than 3 months. Making the TCR library involved RNA that had been extracted from PBMCs. Peripheral blood, about 9 milliliters of it, was drawn into EDTA tubes. Findings of the study overall: The persistent group shared 2,500 to 3,000 public clonotypes, more than the 966 shared by new patients.

Through Arm-PCR of CDR3 regions and iRepertoire HTBI primers, TCR beta libraries were built. TCRdb ran MiXCR on the multiplex PCR reads and lists one entry per CDR3 protein. Of roughly 560,000 distinct CDR3 sequences in the sample, 16% were seen once. A further study also used this sample, focusing on T cells in Graves' hyperthyroidism and ophthalmopathy. Per that study: Blood shared most expanded thyroid clonotypes above 0.001. Ophthalmopathy was distinguished from stable hyperthyroidism by 13 V-J signatures.

The clonotype was recovered from a woman aged 35-65 years with Graves disease. Sample: peripheral blood mononuclear cells (PBMCs), taken at new diagnosis, from a patient treated with antithyroid drugs. The chain joins TRBV12-3 or TRBV12-4 to TRBJ1-1, with a weak D call TRBD1 (6 bases). The chain's CDR3 is CASTQRGASNTEAFF. The CDR3 region has the DNA TGTGCCAGCACCCAAAGGGGGGCTTCGAACACTGAAGCTTTCTTT.